These 22 T cell receptor beta chains share one sample of origin, sequenced in a study of molecular identifiers for immune sequencing clone quantification. TCRdb reanalysed the PCR reads using MiXCR and keeps one entry per CDR3 protein. The sample consists of approximately 590,000 distinct CDR3 sequences, around 25% of them appearing once. The sequencing sample was made of naive CD8+ T cells from blood, with Jurkat cell RNA spiked in. Stated subset: FACS-sorted CD8+CD4-CCR7+CD45RA+ naive T cells. All receptors derive from a human donor in good health. Some libraries in this study had Jurkat cell RNA spiked in.

On this clonotype: A junction end diverges from the germline sequence, so it may reflect a read error. The V and J genes are TRBV6-2 or TRBV6-3 and TRBJ1-2; D gene ambiguous. There are 11 residues in the CDR3. Germline CDR1 MNHEY, CDR2 SVGEGT. In DNA form, the CDR3 reads TGTATGACTGAAGCGGGCTATGGCTACCCCTTC. Residues: CMTEAGYGYPF.

This clonotype was seen more than once but under ten times. This chain connects TRBV6-6 to TRBJ2-5; D possibly matches TRBD1 or TRBD2 (5 bases each). The CDR3 covers 15 residues. CDR1 MNHNY and CDR2 SVGAGI come from the germline V gene (reference sequence). V was pared by 0 bases and J by 5 bases, with 13 bases between. Here the CDR3 reads CASSYSDNRRETQYF. The CDR3 DNA follows: TGTGCCAGCAGTTACTCGGACAACAGGAGGGAGACCCAGTACTTC.

This clonotype has a handful of counts. A junction end diverges from the germline sequence, so it may reflect a read error. The V call is TRBV3-1, the J call TRBJ1-2, with 8 bases that match TRBD1. Germline values: CDR1 LGHDT, CDR2 YNNKEL (reference sequence). This CDR3 comprises 14 residues. The chain's CDR3 is CANSRTGSPYGYTF. CDR3 sequence (DNA): TGTGCCAACAGCCGGACAGGGAGTCCCTATGGCTACACCTTC.

Many counts were recorded for this clonotype. The rearrangement joins TRBV7-6 to TRBJ1-1, with unresolved D. This CDR3 comprises 13 residues. CDR1 and CDR2 from the germline V gene are SGHVS and FNYEAQ. Trimming cost V 1 base and J 4 bases, with 7 bases left between them. CDR3 loop: CASSLGQRTEAFF. The CDR3 DNA is TGTGCCAGCAGCTTAGGGCAGCGCACTGAAGCTTTCTTT.

There are many counts of this clonotype. The chain joins TRBV5-1 to TRBJ2-3; D remains unclear. With 1 base removed from V and 3 bases from J, the gap between germline ends came to 18 bases. Germline V CDR1 and CDR2: SGHRS, YFSETQ. The CDR3 length is 17 residues. The CDR3 spells CASSLTETLISTDTQYF. The CDR3 coding sequence is TGCGCCAGCAGCTTGACAGAAACCCTAATCAGTACAGATACGCAGTATTTT.

This clonotype occurred a few times. The V call is TRBV11-2, the J call TRBJ2-5; D is unresolved. Germline V gene data show CDR1 as SGHAT and CDR2 as FQNNGV. The CDR3 totals 13 residues. The V and J ends lost 5 bases and 4 bases respectively, with 11 bases between them. CDR3 nucleotide sequence: TGTGCCAGCAGCCCTGAATGGCTAGAGACCCAGTACTTC. Its protein is CASSPEWLETQYF.

The sample holds many counts of this clonotype. V usage is TRBV7-2 and J usage is TRBJ1-1, with a weak D call TRBD1 (5 bases). Germline V gene lookup returns CDR1 SGHTA and CDR2 FQGNSA. Trimming took off 7 bases at V and 6 bases at J, with 18 bases between the two ends. The CDR3 totals 14 residues. CDR3 DNA: TGTGCCAGCACCCGGGGCCGGGGGGTTGCTGAAGCTTTCTTT. Translation gives CASTRGRGVAEAFF.

This clonotype was observed a few times. The V call is TRBV7-9, the J call TRBJ1-1, with D possibly matching TRBD1 (5 bases). Deletions cut 5 bases from V and 3 bases from J, with 13 bases between. Germline lookup yields CDR1 SEHNR and CDR2 FQNEAQ (reference sequence). There are 14 residues in the CDR3. CDR3 DNA: TGTGCCAGCAGCCAACGGACGGGACACACTGAAGCTTTCTTT. The encoded protein is CASSQRTGHTEAFF. The full variable domain, in which reference TRBV7-9 and TRBJ1-1 provide the parts outside the CDR3, is DTGVSQNPRHKITKRGQNVTFRCDPISEHNRLYWYRQTLGQGPEFLTYFQNEAQLEKSRLLSDRFSAERPKGSFSTLEIQRTEQGDSAMYLCASSQRTGHTEAFFGQGTRLTVV.

For this clonotype: Possible read error: a much larger clone is one base away. V and J are TRBV28 and TRBJ2-7, with TRBD2 as a possible D gene (6 bases). This CDR3 is 14 amino acids long. Germline V CDR1 and CDR2: MDHEN, SYDVKM. The V end was cut by 6 bases, the J end by 9 bases, with 21 bases between. The CDR3 protein is CASRPGRKRGGQYF. The CDR3 DNA is TGTGCCAGCAGACCAGGGAGGAAAAGGGGCGGGCAGTACTTC.

In its sample, this clonotype was seen a few times. The chain has TRBV12-3 or TRBV12-4 and TRBJ2-1; 8 positions agree with TRBD2. The V gene end was trimmed by 1 base and the J gene end by 6 bases; junction bases not matched to a gene: 5. CDR3 length: 15 residues. The CDR3 reads CASSLGTSMGNEQFF. The CDR3 DNA is TGTGCCAGCAGTTTAGGGACTAGCATGGGCAATGAGCAGTTCTTC.

This clonotype has a count of ten or more. The rearrangement joins TRBV6-6 to TRBJ1-1; no firm D call. The V and J ends lost 7 bases and 0 bases respectively, with 15 bases between them. The CDR3 is 15 residues long. CDR1 MNHNY and CDR2 SVGAGI come from the germline V gene (reference sequence). CDR3: CASTDVKGLNTEAFF. DNA of the CDR3: TGTGCCAGCACCGACGTGAAGGGCCTGAACACTGAAGCTTTCTTT.

The table lists this clonotype with a few counts. The V call is TRBV5-8, the J call TRBJ1-3; D gene unclear. Germline-derived CDR1 and CDR2 are SGHTS and YDEGEE. V lost 2 bases and J 0 bases, leaving 12 bases between the germline ends. CDR3 size: 16 residues. The CDR3 loop reads CASSFDTSVSGNTIYF. The DNA of the CDR3 is TGTGCCAGCAGCTTCGACACATCGGTCTCTGGAAACACCATATATTTT.

This clonotype was detected only once. This may be a read error, as it is one base from a much larger clone. This chain links TRBV28 with TRBJ1-2; D might be TRBD1 (6 bases). CDR1 and CDR2 (germline): MDHEN, SYDVKM. The CDR3 sequence is 15 residues long. CDR3 region: CASSSLQGTNYSYTF. CDR3 DNA: TGTGCCAGCAGTTCCCTTCAGGGGACTAACTATAGCTACACCTTC.

This clonotype has a count of ten or more. The chain uses TRBV13 and TRBJ2-5; no firm D call. Germline lookup yields CDR1 PRHDT and CDR2 FYEKMQ (reference sequence). V was shortened by 5 bases and J by 2 bases, with 12 bases between the two germline ends. The CDR3 has 14 amino acids. CDR3 loop: CASSPDTRQETQYF. The CDR3 DNA follows: TGTGCCAGCAGCCCCGACACTCGACAAGAGACCCAGTACTTC.

Turning to this clonotype: At one end the junction does not follow the germline gene, possibly because of a read error. The chain is built from TRBV5-6 and TRBJ2-7, with TRBD2 identical over 7 bases. The CDR3 sequence is 13 residues long. Germline V gene sequence: CDR1 SGHDT, CDR2 YYEEEE. The chain's CDR3 is CASSGGRDYERYF. The CDR3 DNA reads as TGTGCCAGCAGCGGGGGACGGGACTACGAGCGGTACTTC. Full variable domain (missing parts from reference TRBV5-6 and TRBJ2-7): DAGVTQSPTHLIKTRGQQVTLRCSPKSGHDTVSWYQQALGQGPQFIFQYYEEEERQRGNFPDRFSGHQFPNYSSELNVNALLLGDSALYLCASSGGRDYERYFGPGTRLTVT.

The table lists this clonotype with many counts. The chain carries TRBV7-9 and TRBJ1-1; D unclear. Germline V lookup: CDR1 SEHNR, CDR2 FQNEAQ (reference sequence). The CDR3 extends over 15 amino acids. V was shortened by 2 bases and J by 3 bases, with 13 bases between the two germline ends. This CDR3 reads CASSLLAGSDTEAFF. The CDR3 DNA reads TGTGCCAGCAGCTTATTGGCGGGGTCGGACACTGAAGCTTTCTTT.

As to this clonotype: The junction and the germline gene differ at one end; a read error may be behind it. The chain carries TRBV27 and TRBJ2-5; the D is unclear. The CDR3 spans 15 residues. The germline V gene has CDR1 MNHEY and CDR2 SMNVEV (reference sequence). CDR3 coding DNA: TGTGTCAGCAGTTCACATGCCGGGCCCCAAGAGACCCAGTACTTC. It specifies CVSSSHAGPQETQYF.

V gene TRBV3-1 combines with J gene TRBJ1-1, with 9 positions matching TRBD1. This CDR3 is 16 amino acids long. J lost 6 bases, V lost 4 bases, and 12 bases had no gene match. The germline V gene encodes CDR1 LGHDT and CDR2 YNNKEL (reference sequence). The CDR3 coding sequence is TGTGCCAGCAGCCCGCCGGGACAGGGCTTTAACGCTGAAGCTTTCTTT. Its translation is CASSPPGQGFNAEAFF. Full variable domain (missing parts from reference TRBV3-1 and TRBJ1-1): DTAVSQTPKYLVTQMGNDKSIKCEQNLGHDTMYWYKQDSKKFLKIMFSYNNKELIINETVPNRFSPKSPDKAHLNLHINSLELGDSAVYFCASSPPGQGFNAEAFFGQGTRLTVV.

This clonotype was counted many times. This chain connects TRBV20-1 to TRBJ2-7; 12 bases map to TRBD2. CDR1 and CDR2 (germline): DFQATT, SNEGSKA (reference sequence). The CDR3 contains 17 residues. V was pared by 0 bases and J by 3 bases, with 9 bases of the junction left unmatched. In DNA form, the CDR3 reads TGCAGTGCTAGAGATCCTCAGCGGACTAGCGGGATCTACGAGCAGTACTTC. As protein: CSARDPQRTSGIYEQYF.

This clonotype showed up many times. The genes are TRBV7-6 and TRBJ2-5, with D uncertain. Looked up from germline, CDR1 is SGHVS and CDR2 is FNYEAQ. The V end lost 6 bases, the J end lost 0 bases, and 11 bases lay between the germline ends. The CDR3 is 14 residues long. The CDR3, as DNA: TGTGCCAGCAGGGCCCCGCGGTACCAAGAGACCCAGTACTTC. Protein product: CASRAPRYQETQYF.

This clonotype was detected many times. The gene calls are TRBV27 and TRBJ2-7; 8 positions match TRBD2. This CDR3 comprises 14 residues. J was trimmed by 6 bases and V by 3 bases; bases with no gene match: 7. Germline assignment: CDR1 MNHEY and CDR2 SMNVEV (reference sequence). The CDR3 sequence is CASSFSGGAGEQYF. The CDR3 bases are TGTGCCAGCAGTTTTTCCGGGGGGGCGGGCGAGCAGTACTTC.

In its sample, this clonotype was seen many times. V and J are TRBV29-1 and TRBJ2-7; D is perhaps TRBD1 or TRBD2 (5 bases each). Germline-derived CDR1 and CDR2 are SQVTM and ANQGSEA. The ends were cut back, 4 bases at V and 5 bases at J, with 12 bases in the middle. This CDR3 has 12 amino acids. CDR3 nucleotide sequence: TGCAGCGTTGTTGAGGGGAACGACGAGCAGTACTTC. Translated, it gives CSVVEGNDEQYF.